These 14 T cell receptor beta chains originate from one sample sequenced in a study of cytomegalovirus exposure and HLA in healthy donors. Vbeta (60) and Jbeta (13) primers were used in the PCR. Method: immunoSEQ multiplex PCR; TCRdb's copy keeps in-frame clones and lacks some. The sample contains about 63,000 clones, approximately 70% of which appear only once. The sample was PBMCs. These receptor sequences come from a man aged 45-65 years in good health and CMV-seronegative.

J is TRBJ2-5 and V is TRBV27, with D tentatively TRBD2 (6 bases). Germline V lookup: CDR1 MNHEY, CDR2 SMNVEV (reference sequence). Deletions cut 4 bases from V and 5 bases from J, with 14 bases between. The CDR3 is 14 residues long. CDR3 in DNA: TGTGCCAGCAGTTCGACTAGTTGGTCGGAGACCCAGTACTTC. It translates to CASSSTSWSETQYF.

The DNA for the CDR3 is TGTGCCAGCAGCGACCAGGGAGGGCCCACTATTAGGGGCTATGGCTACACCTTC. Translation gives CASSDQGGPTIRGYGYTF. This sequence joins TRBV5-6 and TRBJ1-2; D might be TRBD1 (5 bases). The V end lost 4 bases, the J end lost 4 bases, and 26 bases lay between the germline ends. The CDR3 covers 18 residues. CDR1 is SGHDT and CDR2 is YYEEEE in the germline V gene.

The V call is TRBV9, the J call TRBJ1-4, with a weak D call TRBD1 (5 bases). The germline V and J ends were trimmed by 2 bases and 5 bases, with 10 bases remaining between them. The CDR3 extends over 14 amino acids. Germline assignment: CDR1 SGDLS and CDR2 YYNGEE. CDR3 nucleotide sequence: TGTGCCAGCAGCGTTCAATCAGGGAATGAAAAACTGTTTTTT. As protein: CASSVQSGNEKLFF.

The chain is built from TRBV30 and TRBJ1-1; 7 nucleotides align to TRBD1. Germline V gives CDR1 GTSNPN, CDR2 SVGIG (reference sequence). This CDR3 contains 14 residues. V dropped 3 bases and J dropped 0; count of bases not matched to a gene: 4. The CDR3 loop is CAWRRDSMNTEAFF. DNA of the CDR3: TGTGCCTGGAGGAGGGACAGTATGAACACTGAAGCTTTCTTT.

This chain connects TRBV14 to TRBJ1-2; D is perhaps TRBD1 (5 bases). This CDR3 region has 15 residues. CDR1 and CDR2 (germline): SGHDN, FVKESK. V was clipped by 0 bases and J by 7 bases, with 15 bases between them. Here the CDR3 reads CASSQDRGGVGGYTF. The CDR3 bases are TGTGCCAGCAGCCAAGATCGTGGGGGGGTCGGTGGCTACACCTTC.

V is TRBV19 and J is TRBJ2-1, with 12 bases identical to TRBD2. Germline V gene data show CDR1 as LNHDA and CDR2 as SQIVND (reference sequence). The J segment lost 4 bases and the V segment lost 4 bases, leaving 8 bases of the junction unmatched. The CDR3 covers 17 residues. The CDR3 sequence: CASSTPSGGAGYNEQFF. CDR3 sequence (DNA): TGTGCCAGTAGTACACCTAGCGGGGGGGCAGGGTACAATGAGCAGTTCTTC.

This clone was counted only a few times. The gene calls are TRBV28 and TRBJ1-1; D might be TRBD1 (6 bases). The V end was cut by 5 bases, the J end by 11 bases, with 18 bases between. CDR1 and CDR2 (germline): MDHEN, SYDVKM. This CDR3 spans 13 amino acids. CDR3 sequence reads: CASSLRGPFGAFF. DNA for the CDR3: TGTGCCAGCAGTCTCAGGGGCCCCTTTGGGGCTTTCTTT.

The rearrangement joins TRBV5-1 to TRBJ2-5; 8 nucleotides line up with TRBD2. Germline CDR1 SGHRS, CDR2 YFSETQ. J was trimmed by 2 bases and V by 1 base; bases with no gene match: 10. This CDR3 is built from 17 residues. CDR3 protein: CASSLYPGGARQETQYF. In DNA form, the CDR3 reads TGCGCCAGCAGCTTGTATCCCGGGGGGGCGAGGCAAGAGACCCAGTACTTC. Full variable domain (missing parts from reference TRBV5-1 and TRBJ2-5): KAGVTQTPRYLIKTRGQQVTLSCSPISGHRSVSWYQQTPGQGLQFLFEYFSETQRNKGNFPGRFSGRQFSNSRSEMNVSTLELGDSALYLCASSLYPGGARQETQYFGPGTRLLVL.

This chain joins TRBV5-1 and TRBJ1-4; 7 nucleotides align to TRBD1. CDR1 is SGHRS, CDR2 YFSETQ, per germline. V was clipped by 8 bases and J by 5 bases; unmatched bases: 6. This CDR3 contains 13 residues. CDR3 amino acids: CASSAGQNEKLFF. The CDR3 region has the DNA TGCGCCAGTTCGGCGGGACAGAATGAAAAACTGTTTTTT.

For this clone: The final CDR3 position lacks the conserved phenylalanine or tryptophan, pointing to a likely read error. This rearrangement joins TRBV7-6 to TRBJ1-5; D is perhaps TRBD1 (5 bases). Trimming pared 5 bases from V and 4 bases from J, leaving 21 bases between. The CDR3 runs to 17 residues. Germline loops: CDR1 SGHVS, CDR2 FNYEAQ. In nucleotides, the CDR3 is TGTGCCAGCAGCCCGACACCCGGGGCAGGCGGGAATCAGCCCCAGCATTCT. Translating it yields CASSPTPGAGGNQPQHS.

The V gene is TRBV27, the J gene TRBJ1-6, with TRBD1 matching 8 bases. V lost 6 bases to trimming and J lost 8 bases; unmatched junction nucleotides: 12. Germline V gene sequence: CDR1 MNHEY, CDR2 SMNVEV (reference sequence). This CDR3 has 16 amino acids. CDR3 region: CASRPNSGGGYSPLHF. The DNA of the CDR3 is TGTGCCAGCAGACCAAATTCAGGGGGCGGTTATTCACCCCTCCACTTT.

The V gene is TRBV5-4, the J gene TRBJ2-1, with TRBD2 matching 8 bases. The V segment lost 0 bases and the J segment 8 bases; nucleotides outside the gene matches: 7. Germline CDR1 reads SGHNT; CDR2 reads YYREEE (reference sequence). The CDR3 consists of 15 residues. CDR3 sequence: CASSLEDGGGYEQFF. CDR3 in DNA: TGTGCCAGCAGCTTGGAGGACGGGGGGGGCTATGAGCAGTTCTTC.

This chain uses TRBV27 with TRBJ1-1, with unresolved D. The ends were cut back, 6 bases at V and 2 bases at J, with 7 bases in the middle. CDR3 length: 12 amino acids. Germline values: CDR1 MNHEY, CDR2 SMNVEV (reference sequence). The CDR3 sequence is CASSSFNTEAFF. Written as DNA, the CDR3 is TGTGCCAGCAGCTCCTTCAACACTGAAGCTTTCTTT.

This chain links TRBV5-6 with TRBJ1-2; 7 nucleotides agree with TRBD1. Trimming took 4 bases from V and 1 from J; bases not matched to a gene: 7. The CDR3 contains 15 residues. Germline V gene data show CDR1 as SGHDT and CDR2 as YYEEEE. The CDR3 here is CASSLTGMGNYGYTF. The DNA for the CDR3 is TGTGCCAGCAGCCTGACAGGGATGGGTAACTATGGCTACACCTTC.